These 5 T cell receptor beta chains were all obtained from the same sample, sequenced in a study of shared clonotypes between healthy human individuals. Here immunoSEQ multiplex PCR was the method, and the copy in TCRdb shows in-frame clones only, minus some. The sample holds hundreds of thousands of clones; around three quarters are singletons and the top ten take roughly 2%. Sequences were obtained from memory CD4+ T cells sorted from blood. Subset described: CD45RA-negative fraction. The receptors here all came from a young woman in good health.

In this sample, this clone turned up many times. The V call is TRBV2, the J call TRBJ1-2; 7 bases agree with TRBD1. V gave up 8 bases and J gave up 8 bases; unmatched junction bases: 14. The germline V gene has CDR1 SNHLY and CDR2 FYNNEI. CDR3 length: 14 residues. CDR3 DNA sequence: TGTGCCAGCGATCAGACAGGGAGTGCGGAAGGCTACACCTTC. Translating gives CASDQTGSAEGYTF.

CDR3 region: CAFQALNLGQGGQYF. In DNA, the CDR3 is TGTGCCTTCCAGGCCCTAAACCTCGGACAGGGCGGGCAGTATTTT. This rearrangement joins TRBV27 to TRBJ2-3; 8 nucleotides align to TRBD1. The CDR3 sequence is 15 residues long. Germline CDR1 is MNHEY and CDR2 is SMNVEV (reference sequence). The V gene end was trimmed by 11 bases and the J gene end by 11 bases; junction bases not matched to a gene: 21.

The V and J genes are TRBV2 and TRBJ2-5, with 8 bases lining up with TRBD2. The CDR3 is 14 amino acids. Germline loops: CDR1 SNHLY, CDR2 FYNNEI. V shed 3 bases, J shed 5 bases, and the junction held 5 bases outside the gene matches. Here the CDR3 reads CASSEAGRGETQYF. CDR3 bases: TGTGCCAGCAGTGAGGCCGGGAGGGGCGAGACCCAGTACTTC.

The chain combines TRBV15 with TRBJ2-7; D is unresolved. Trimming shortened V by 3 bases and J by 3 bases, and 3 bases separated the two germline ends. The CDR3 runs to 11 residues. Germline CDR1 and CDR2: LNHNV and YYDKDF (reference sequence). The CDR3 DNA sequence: TGTGCCACCAGCAGGGGCTACGAGCAGTACTTC. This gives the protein CATSRGYEQYF.

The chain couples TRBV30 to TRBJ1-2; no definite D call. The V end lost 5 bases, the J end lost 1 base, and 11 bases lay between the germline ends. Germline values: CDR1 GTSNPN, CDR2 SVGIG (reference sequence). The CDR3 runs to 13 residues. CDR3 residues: CAWGLPHNYGYTF. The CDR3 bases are TGTGCCTGGGGACTTCCACATAACTATGGCTACACCTTC.